A single sample is the source of the 19 T cell receptor beta chains below, sequenced in a study of cytomegalovirus exposure and HLA in healthy donors. The study ran its PCR with 60 Vbeta and 13 Jbeta primers. The table came from immunoSEQ multiplex PCR; TCRdb's copy has only in-frame clones and leaves some out. The table has over 75,000 clones, approximately 80% seen once. The sample consisted of PBMCs. The receptors here all came from a young man in good health and CMV-seropositive.

The rearrangement links TRBV23-1 to TRBJ2-1; 9 bases align to TRBD2. TRBV23-1 is known as an ORF, though its function is uncertain. The CDR3 runs 19 residues. J lost 7 bases, V lost 0 bases, and 16 bases had no gene match. The CDR3 region has the DNA TGCGCCAGCAGTCAATCTACAAGGGTTGCGGGGGGGTGCGGGAATGAGCAGTTCTTC. This gives the protein CASSQSTRVAGGCGNEQFF.

Comment on this clone: The junction differs from germline at one of its ends, possibly a read error. Other DNA sequences in this sample translate to the same CDR3. The V call is TRBV14, the J call TRBJ2-1, with 8 bases that match TRBD1. Germline V gene lookup returns CDR1 SGHDN and CDR2 FVKESK. CDR3 length: 17 residues. The CDR3 nucleotides read TGTGCCAGCAGTGGGGCGCAGGGGGCGGTTCAAAGCAATGAACAGTTCTTC. Its protein product is CASSGAQGAVQSNEQFF.

V and J are TRBV28 and TRBJ1-2, with TRBD1 matching over 11 bases. The V gene end was trimmed by 3 bases and the J gene end by 7 bases; junction bases not matched to a gene: 7. The germline V gene encodes CDR1 MDHEN and CDR2 SYDVKM. The CDR3 is 15 residues long. The CDR3 here is CASSFPGQGALGYTF. CDR3 coding DNA: TGTGCCAGCAGTTTCCCCGGACAGGGGGCGCTTGGCTACACCTTC.

The genes are TRBV6-5 and TRBJ1-1, with D unresolved. The CDR3 length is 15 residues. Germline assignment: CDR1 MNHEY and CDR2 SVGAGI. Trimming cost V 4 bases and J 3 bases, with 15 bases left between them. CDR3: CASSWVPGSDTEAFF. The DNA of the CDR3 is TGTGCCAGCAGTTGGGTCCCGGGATCGGACACTGAAGCTTTCTTT.

The gene calls are TRBV14 and TRBJ2-2; a weak D match, TRBD1 (7 bases). The CDR3 is 16 residues long. Germline CDR1 reads SGHDN; CDR2 reads FVKESK. V was cut by 1 base and J by 1 base, with 10 bases left in between. The CDR3 DNA follows: TGTGCCAGCAGCCAAGGGAGGGGGCAGAACACCGGGGAGCTGTTTTTT. It specifies CASSQGRGQNTGELFF.

This sequence joins TRBV19 and TRBJ2-7, with TRBD2 matching over 10 bases. The CDR3 is made up of 17 amino acids. Trimming cost V 2 bases and J 0 bases; bases outside gene matches: 7. Germline lookup yields CDR1 LNHDA and CDR2 SQIVND (reference sequence). The CDR3 DNA reads TGTGCCAGTAGTATAATCCTAGCGGGGGCTACCTCCTACGAGCAGTACTTC. Residues: CASSIILAGATSYEQYF.

This sequence joins TRBV6-5 and TRBJ1-3; unclear D gene. Germline-derived CDR1 and CDR2 are MNHEY and SVGAGI. This CDR3 spans 14 amino acids. The V end lost 2 bases, the J end lost 0 bases, and 5 bases lay between the germline ends. The CDR3 nucleotides read TGTGCCAGCAGTTACGCCAGCTCTGGAAACACCATATATTTT. Its protein product is CASSYASSGNTIYF.

The chain employs TRBV27 and TRBJ2-1, with 7 bases identical to TRBD1. V shed 8 bases and J 2 bases; nucleotides not matched to a gene: 9. Germline loops: CDR1 MNHEY, CDR2 SMNVEV (reference sequence). This CDR3 spans 15 amino acids. This CDR3 is CASCKGATTYNEQFF. The DNA of the CDR3 is TGTGCCAGCTGTAAGGGGGCTACAACCTACAATGAGCAGTTCTTC.

The chain uses TRBV6-1 and TRBJ1-1, with 10 bases lining up with TRBD1. CDR3 size: 14 residues. From germline, CDR1 is MNHNS and CDR2 SASEGT. V lost 9 bases and J lost 2; bases outside the gene matches: 6. Here the CDR3 reads CASRDRGYNTEAFF. The CDR3 DNA sequence: TGTGCCAGTAGGGACAGGGGCTATAACACTGAAGCTTTCTTT.

The chain links TRBV11-2 to TRBJ2-2; D may be TRBD1 (6 bases). The CDR3 length is 17 residues. V lost 0 bases to trimming and J lost 7 bases, with 18 bases between them. CDR1 and CDR2 from the germline V gene are SGHAT and FQNNGV. CDR3 amino acids: CASSLDRWGPDVGELFF. DNA for the CDR3: TGTGCCAGCAGCTTAGATCGATGGGGGCCAGACGTCGGGGAGCTGTTTTTT.

This sequence joins TRBV5-1 and TRBJ2-2, with 7 bases lining up with TRBD2. Per the germline V gene, CDR1 is SGHRS and CDR2 is YFSETQ. V lost 2 bases and J lost 0; bases outside the gene matches: 4. The CDR3 totals 16 residues. CDR3: CASSLSLAANTGELFF. Here the CDR3 DNA reads TGCGCCAGCAGCTTATCCCTAGCGGCGAACACCGGGGAGCTGTTTTTT.

The V call is TRBV7-2, the J call TRBJ1-5; D may be TRBD1 (6 bases). Germline V gene sequence: CDR1 SGHTA, CDR2 FQGNSA. This CDR3 has 15 residues. V lost 8 bases and J lost 6, with 20 bases in between. The CDR3 here is CASQSTRDIIQPQHF. CDR3 in DNA: TGTGCCAGCCAGAGTACCCGGGACATAATTCAGCCCCAGCATTTT.

This clone was recorded a few times. The sample holds other DNA sequences that translate to the same CDR3. The rearrangement uses TRBV5-1 and TRBJ2-1; weak D call: TRBD1 (6 bases). Trimming shortened V by 2 bases and J by 7 bases, and 7 bases separated the two germline ends. The CDR3 extends over 12 amino acids. CDR1 SGHRS and CDR2 YFSETQ come from the germline V gene. The CDR3 loop reads CASSFTGNEQFF. The CDR3 coding sequence is TGCGCCAGCAGCTTTACAGGGAATGAGCAGTTCTTC.

The J gene is TRBJ1-3, the V gene TRBV5-1; 7 nucleotides align to TRBD1. From germline, CDR1 is SGHRS and CDR2 YFSETQ. This CDR3 has 15 residues. The J segment lost 0 bases and the V segment lost 8 bases, leaving 8 bases of the junction unmatched. The CDR3 is CASRDRLSSGNTIYF. CDR3 bases: TGCGCCAGTCGGGACAGACTCAGCTCTGGAAACACCATATATTTT. The complete variable domain, with remaining parts taken from reference TRBV5-1 and TRBJ1-3, reads KAGVTQTPRYLIKTRGQQVTLSCSPISGHRSVSWYQQTPGQGLQFLFEYFSETQRNKGNFPGRFSGRQFSNSRSEMNVSTLELGDSALYLCASRDRLSSGNTIYFGEGSWLTVV.

This clone is a singleton in its sample. This chain joins TRBV29-1 and TRBJ2-7; 9 positions match TRBD1. There are 14 residues in the CDR3. Germline values: CDR1 SQVTM, CDR2 ANQGSEA. The V and J ends lost 4 bases and 7 bases, in that order; junction bases with no gene match: 11. CDR3 residues: CSVGGGTGLGEQYF. Here the CDR3 DNA reads TGCAGCGTTGGGGGAGGGACAGGGTTGGGGGAGCAGTACTTC.

V usage is TRBV9 and J usage is TRBJ2-3, with 8 bases identical to TRBD2. CDR1 and CDR2 from the germline V gene are SGDLS and YYNGEE. Trimming took 3 bases from V and 1 from J; bases not matched to a gene: 13. This CDR3 is 18 amino acids long. This CDR3 is CASSAPAGARSGTDTQYF. In DNA, the CDR3 is TGTGCCAGCAGCGCCCCAGCGGGAGCGCGCTCGGGCACAGATACGCAGTATTTT. Together with reference TRBV9 and TRBJ2-3, the CDR3 gives the full variable domain: DSGVTQTPKHLITATGQRVTLRCSPRSGDLSVYWYQQSLDQGLQFLIQYYNGEERAKGNILERFSAQQFPDLHSELNLSSLELGDSALYFCASSAPAGARSGTDTQYFGPGTRLTVL.

The rearrangement links TRBV27 to TRBJ2-1, with a tentative D call TRBD2 (5 bases). Trimming took off 6 bases at V and 8 bases at J, with 11 bases between the two ends. The CDR3 extends over 12 amino acids. The V gene's germline CDR1 is MNHEY and CDR2 SMNVEV (reference sequence). CDR3 DNA: TGTGCCAGCAGCCGATCGGACTATGAGCAGTTCTTC. Its translation: CASSRSDYEQFF.

This clone was recorded once. J is TRBJ1-2 and V is TRBV25-1; D is possibly TRBD1 (6 bases). Trimming left V 0 bases short and J 6 bases short, with 17 bases between. This CDR3 comprises 16 residues. Germline CDR1 and CDR2: MGHDK and SYGVNS. The CDR3 here is CASSEYWDTRQDGYTF. CDR3 bases: TGTGCCAGCAGTGAATATTGGGACACCCGGCAAGATGGCTACACCTTC.

The chain carries TRBV20-1 and TRBJ2-5, with D possibly TRBD2 on 6 matching bases. Trimming left V 7 bases short and J 3 bases short, with 6 bases between. The CDR3 is made up of 10 amino acids. Germline CDR1 DFQATT, CDR2 SNEGSKA (reference sequence). The CDR3 reads CSGGEETQYF. As DNA, the CDR3 is TGCAGTGGGGGGGAAGAGACCCAGTACTTC.